This TCR beta chain was retrieved from a study of T cells in Graves' hyperthyroidism and ophthalmopathy. The germline V gene encodes CDR1 SGHVS and CDR2 FQNEAQ. There are 14 residues in the CDR3. The V end lost 5 bases, the J end lost 7 bases, and 12 bases lay between the germline ends. It was RNA transcripts that yielded the amplified TCR beta CDR3 regions. In the first-round RT-PCR of the TCR CDR3, the HTBI primer set was used. Each CDR3 protein is one row after TCRdb ran MiXCR on the multiplex PCR reads. Of 600,000 to 700,000 distinct CDR3 sequences in the sample, approximately 42% were seen once. Study conclusions and caveats: Ophthalmopathy, which appeared later, was predicted by the model a median about 6.8 months before onset.

This clonotype was seen a handful of times. Antigen specificity is unknown. Diagnoses were made from clinical symptoms, serum measures (thyroxine and TRAb), thyroid ultrasound and orbital computed tomography. The sequenced sample was peripheral blood or thyroid tissue (not recorded which). The gene calls are TRBV7-8 and TRBJ1-6; D is unclear. The clonotype was recovered from an adult man with Graves' disease, either hyperthyroidism or ophthalmopathy (not recorded which). CDR3 DNA sequence: TGTGCCAGCAGCGTTGGAGAGCGCAATTCACCCCTCCACTTT. Translating gives CASSVGERNSPLHF.